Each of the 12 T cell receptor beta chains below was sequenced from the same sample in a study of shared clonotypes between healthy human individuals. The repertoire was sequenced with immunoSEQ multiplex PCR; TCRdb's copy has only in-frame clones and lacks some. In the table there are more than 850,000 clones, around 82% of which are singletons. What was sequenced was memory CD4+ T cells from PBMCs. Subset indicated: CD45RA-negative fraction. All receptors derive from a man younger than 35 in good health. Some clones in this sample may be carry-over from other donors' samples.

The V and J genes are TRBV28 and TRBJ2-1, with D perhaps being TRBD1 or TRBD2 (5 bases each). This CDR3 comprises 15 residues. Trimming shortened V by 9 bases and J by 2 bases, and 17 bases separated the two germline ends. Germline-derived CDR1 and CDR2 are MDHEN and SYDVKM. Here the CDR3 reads CASIWGTGTYNEQFF. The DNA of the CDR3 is TGTGCCAGTATTTGGGGGACGGGGACCTACAATGAGCAGTTCTTC.

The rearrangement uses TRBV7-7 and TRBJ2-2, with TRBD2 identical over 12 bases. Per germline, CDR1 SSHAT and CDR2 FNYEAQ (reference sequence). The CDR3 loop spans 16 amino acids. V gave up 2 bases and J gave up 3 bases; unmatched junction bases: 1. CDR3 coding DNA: TGTGCCAGCAGCTTACGACTAGCGGGAGACACCGGGGAGCTGTTTTTT. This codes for CASSLRLAGDTGELFF.

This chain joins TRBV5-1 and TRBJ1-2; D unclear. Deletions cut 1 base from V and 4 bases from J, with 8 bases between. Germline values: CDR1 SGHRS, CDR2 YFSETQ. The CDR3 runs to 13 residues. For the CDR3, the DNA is TGCGCCAGCAGCTTGAGCCACTTCTATGGCTACACCTTC. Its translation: CASSLSHFYGYTF.

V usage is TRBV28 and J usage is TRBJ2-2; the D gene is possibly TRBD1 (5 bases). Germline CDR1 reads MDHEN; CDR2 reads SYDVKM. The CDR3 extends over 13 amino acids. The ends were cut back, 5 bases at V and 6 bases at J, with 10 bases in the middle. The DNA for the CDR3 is TGTGCCAGCAGTCCCAGGGTCCCCGGGGAGCTGTTTTTT. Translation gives CASSPRVPGELFF.

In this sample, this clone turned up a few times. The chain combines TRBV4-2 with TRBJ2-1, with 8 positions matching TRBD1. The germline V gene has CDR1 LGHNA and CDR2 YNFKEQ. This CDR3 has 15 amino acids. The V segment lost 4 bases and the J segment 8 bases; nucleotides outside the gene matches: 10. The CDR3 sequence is CASSLLRQGSDEQFF. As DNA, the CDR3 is TGTGCCAGCAGCCTCTTACGACAGGGGAGCGATGAGCAGTTCTTC.

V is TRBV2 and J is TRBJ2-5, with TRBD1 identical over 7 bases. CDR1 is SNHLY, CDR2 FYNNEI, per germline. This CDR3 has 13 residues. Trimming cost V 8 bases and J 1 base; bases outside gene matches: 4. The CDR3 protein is CASGDRAQETQYF. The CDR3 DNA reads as TGTGCCAGCGGAGACAGGGCCCAAGAGACCCAGTACTTC.

This chain's CDR3 is CASSQYYGQGETQYF. CDR3 sequence (DNA): TGCGCCAGCAGCCAATACTACGGACAGGGAGAGACCCAGTACTTC. The chain is built from TRBV4-1 and TRBJ2-5; TRBD1 agrees at 8 bases. V lost 2 bases and J lost 4; bases outside the gene matches: 6. This CDR3 has 15 residues. CDR1 is MGHRA and CDR2 is YSYEKL in the germline V gene.

The CDR3 spells CASSPTGGGYEQYF. The CDR3 DNA reads TGTGCCAGCAGTCCTACAGGGGGCGGATACGAGCAGTACTTC. This sequence joins TRBV2 and TRBJ2-7; 9 bases are a match to TRBD1. CDR3 length: 14 amino acids. Trimming at V came to 5 bases and at J to 4 bases, leaving 6 bases not matched to a gene. CDR1 and CDR2 (germline): SNHLY, FYNNEI.

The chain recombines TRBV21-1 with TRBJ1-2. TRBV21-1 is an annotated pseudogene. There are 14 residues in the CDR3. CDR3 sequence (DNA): TGTGCCAGCAGCAATAAGGGAAGGCCGGATGGCTACACCTTC. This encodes CASSNKGRPDGYTF.

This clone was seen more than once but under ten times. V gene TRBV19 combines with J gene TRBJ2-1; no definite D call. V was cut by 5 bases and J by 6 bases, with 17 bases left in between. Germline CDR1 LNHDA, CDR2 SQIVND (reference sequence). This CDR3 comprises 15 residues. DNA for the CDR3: TGTGCCAGTAGTCCCCGAGTGACAACCCTCAATGAGCAGTTCTTC. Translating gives CASSPRVTTLNEQFF.

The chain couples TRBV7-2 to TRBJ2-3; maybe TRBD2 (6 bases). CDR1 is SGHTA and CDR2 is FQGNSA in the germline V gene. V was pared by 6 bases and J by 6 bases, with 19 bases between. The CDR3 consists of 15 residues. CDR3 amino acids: CASSPNGGVADTQYF. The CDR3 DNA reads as TGTGCCAGCAGTCCCAACGGAGGGGTGGCCGATACGCAGTATTTT.

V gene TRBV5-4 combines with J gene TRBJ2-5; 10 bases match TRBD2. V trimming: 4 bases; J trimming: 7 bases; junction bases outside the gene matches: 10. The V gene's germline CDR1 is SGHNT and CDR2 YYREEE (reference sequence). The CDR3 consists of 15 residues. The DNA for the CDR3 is TGTGCCAGCAGCCCTCTAGGGACTAGCGAGGGGACCCAGTACTTC. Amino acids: CASSPLGTSEGTQYF.